One sample yielded the 18 T cell receptor beta chains listed below, sequenced in a study of blood T cell repertoires in COVID-19. Using immunoSEQ multiplex PCR, the repertoire was profiled, and TCRdb retains in-frame clones only, with some absent. The sample includes around 46,000 clones, around nine tenths of them seen just once. The source material was peripheral blood. Receptors originate from a man aged 55 to 70 with active or convalescent COVID-19.

The chain combines TRBV11-1 with TRBJ1-5, with 7 bases lining up with TRBD1. The CDR3 has 13 residues. J gave up 7 bases and V 5 bases, and 5 bases lay outside the gene matches. From germline, CDR1 is SGHAT and CDR2 FQDESV (reference sequence). DNA for the CDR3: TGTGCCAGCAGCCGGGACAGCTGGCAGCCCCAGCATTTT. Its translation: CASSRDSWQPQHF. Together with reference TRBV11-1 and TRBJ1-5, the CDR3 gives the full variable domain: EAEVAQSPRYKITEKSQAVAFWCDPISGHATLYWYRQILGQGPELLVQFQDESVVDDSQLPKDRFSAERLKGVDSTLKIQPAELGDSAMYLCASSRDSWQPQHFGDGTRLSIL.

The V call is TRBV6-6, the J call TRBJ1-5; TRBD1 matches 7 bases. The CDR3 is 13 amino acids. J lost 9 bases, V lost 4 bases, and 6 bases had no gene match. Germline-derived CDR1 and CDR2 are MNHNY and SVGAGI (reference sequence). CDR3 DNA sequence: TGTGCCAGCAGTTTCCTACAGGGGCGGCCCCAGCATTTT. Its protein is CASSFLQGRPQHF.

The rearrangement links TRBV28 to TRBJ1-1; tentatively, D is TRBD1 (5 bases). V gave up 6 bases and J gave up 0 bases, with 11 bases separating them. The CDR3 is 14 amino acids. Germline assignment: CDR1 MDHEN and CDR2 SYDVKM. The CDR3 bases are TGTGCCAGCAGGTTCAGGGCAATGAACACTGAAGCTTTCTTT. This gives the protein CASRFRAMNTEAFF.

The V and J genes are TRBV20-1 and TRBJ2-7, with 10 bases aligning to TRBD2. The CDR3 has 13 residues. The V gene's germline CDR1 is DFQATT and CDR2 SNEGSKA (reference sequence). The junction had 5 bases not matched to a gene; V was cut back by 3 bases and J by 6 bases. CDR3 nucleotides: TGCAGTGCTAGTTGGCTAGCGGGGGCCGAGCAGTACTTC. Translating gives CSASWLAGAEQYF.

The V gene is TRBV11-3, the J gene TRBJ2-3, with 7 bases fitting TRBD2. This CDR3 has 20 amino acids. Trimming cost V 4 bases and J 0 bases; bases outside gene matches: 19. The germline CDR1 and CDR2 sequences are SGHNT and YENEEA. Here the CDR3 DNA reads TGTGCCAGCAGCTCAGACCGTCCGCGGGGGATATCTTCTAGCACAGATACGCAGTATTTT. As protein: CASSSDRPRGISSSTDTQYF.

CDR3 coding DNA: TGTGCCAGCAGCCCAAGAGGCACAGATACGCAGTATTTT. It specifies CASSPRGTDTQYF. This rearrangement joins TRBV13 to TRBJ2-3; D is ambiguous. CDR1 and CDR2 from the germline V gene are PRHDT and FYEKMQ (reference sequence). V shed 5 bases and J shed 1 base, with 7 bases lying between them. The CDR3 is made up of 13 amino acids.

CDR3 nucleotides: TGCGCCAGCAGATCTATGGGGCCCGGGGAGCTGTTTTTT. Encoded protein: CASRSMGPGELFF. The V and J genes are TRBV5-1 and TRBJ2-2; possibly TRBD1 for D (5 bases). Germline V gene data show CDR1 as SGHRS and CDR2 as YFSETQ. V shed 5 bases and J shed 6 bases, with 11 bases lying between them. This CDR3 contains 13 residues.

The V and J genes are TRBV25-1 and TRBJ1-1; 9 bases are shared with TRBD1. The germline V gene encodes CDR1 MGHDK and CDR2 SYGVNS. The J segment lost 6 bases and the V segment lost 2 bases, leaving 4 bases of the junction unmatched. The CDR3 runs to 14 residues. CDR3 sequence: CASSERDRVSEAFF. For the CDR3, the DNA is TGTGCCAGCAGTGAAAGGGACAGGGTATCTGAAGCTTTCTTT.

This chain joins TRBV3-1 (or the pseudogene TRBV3-2) and TRBJ1-1; D unclear. The V and J ends lost 0 bases and 10 bases respectively, with 12 bases between them. This CDR3 has 13 amino acids. Germline-derived CDR1 and CDR2 are LGHDT and YNNKEL (reference sequence). The CDR3 region is CASSQEFRGSAFF. Here the CDR3 DNA reads TGTGCCAGCAGCCAAGAGTTCCGGGGATCAGCTTTCTTT.

The chain uses TRBV18 and TRBJ1-1; no definite D call. Germline loops: CDR1 KGHSH, CDR2 LQKENI. V lost 3 bases and J lost 0, with 5 bases in between. The CDR3 is made up of 13 amino acids. CDR3 nucleotides: TGTGCCAGCTCACCCGGGATGAACACTGAAGCTTTCTTT. It codes for CASSPGMNTEAFF.

The gene calls are TRBV3-1 (or the pseudogene TRBV3-2) and TRBJ1-4, with 8 bases lining up with TRBD1. The CDR3 has 13 amino acids. V shed 9 bases, J shed 3 bases, and the junction held 3 bases outside the gene matches. Germline V CDR1 and CDR2: LGHDT, YNNKEL (reference sequence). The CDR3 DNA is TGTGCCAGTCAGGGGGCGTCTAATGAAAAACTGTTTTTT. Translated: CASQGASNEKLFF.

The chain joins TRBV28 to TRBJ1-6, with D tentatively TRBD1 (5 bases). Deletions cut 1 base from V and 8 bases from J, with 12 bases between. Germline CDR1 MDHEN, CDR2 SYDVKM. The CDR3 is made up of 15 amino acids. CDR3 coding DNA: TGTGCCAGCAGTTTATTGAGTGACAGTTATTCACCCCTCCACTTT. The encoded protein is CASSLLSDSYSPLHF.

This clone was found a few times. This sequence joins TRBV6-5 and TRBJ2-7, with TRBD2 as a possible D gene (6 bases). The CDR3 consists of 15 residues. CDR1 and CDR2 (germline): MNHEY, SVGAGI. Deletions cut 5 bases from V and 6 bases from J, with 20 bases between. This CDR3 is CASSTSGTSNPEQYF. Written as DNA, the CDR3 is TGTGCCAGCAGTACCTCCGGGACTTCGAATCCCGAGCAGTACTTC.

This clone was detected only a few times. The chain uses TRBV19 and TRBJ2-6; D gene uncertain. The CDR3 runs 15 residues. Germline CDR1 LNHDA, CDR2 SQIVND (reference sequence). Trimming stripped 3 bases from V and 0 bases from J, with 6 bases between. The CDR3 protein is CASSIKLSGANVLTF. The CDR3 DNA is TGTGCCAGTAGTATTAAACTCTCTGGGGCCAACGTCCTGACTTTC.

This chain joins TRBV29-1 and TRBJ2-6; D remains unclear. CDR1 and CDR2 from the germline V gene are SQVTM and ANQGSEA. Trimming removed 4 bases at V and 4 bases at J, with 8 bases between. This CDR3 region has 13 residues. As DNA, the CDR3 is TGCAGCGTTGTGAGGAACGGGGCCAACGTCCTGACTTTC. Its protein product is CSVVRNGANVLTF.

This chain joins TRBV7-6 and TRBJ2-3; 10 bases are shared with TRBD1. With V trimmed by 6 bases and J by 3 bases, 12 bases remained unmatched. The CDR3 loop spans 17 amino acids. From germline, CDR1 is SGHVS and CDR2 FNYEAQ. The CDR3 sequence: CASRASPGTGDTDTQYF. In DNA, the CDR3 is TGTGCCAGCAGGGCCTCCCCGGGGACAGGGGATACAGATACGCAGTATTTT.

This chain links TRBV6-5 with TRBJ1-3; 10 bases are shared with TRBD1. The CDR3 has 15 amino acids. The germline gives CDR1 MNHEY, CDR2 SVGAGI. The V gene end was trimmed by 4 bases and the J gene end by 3 bases; junction bases not matched to a gene: 3. CDR3 DNA: TGTGCCAGCAGTTTGGACAGGGGGTTTGGAAACACCATATATTTT. As protein: CASSLDRGFGNTIYF.

The J gene is TRBJ1-2, the V gene TRBV27; 7 bases line up with TRBD1. The length of the CDR3 is 16 residues. J lost 3 bases, V lost 5 bases, and 12 bases had no gene match. Germline lookup yields CDR1 MNHEY and CDR2 SMNVEV (reference sequence). The CDR3 here is CASSPVRGPADYGYTF. CDR3 DNA: TGTGCCAGCAGTCCCGTAAGGGGGCCCGCAGACTATGGCTACACCTTC.